This T cell receptor beta chain emerged from a study of blood T cell repertoires in COVID-19 (dated by TCRdb to 2018 to 2020). For the study in its entirety: Collaborator samples came from the United States, Italy and Spain and covered acute and convalescent phases of COVID-19. The material from the prospective study consisted of cDNA or gDNA derived from T cells, B-cell-depleted T cells, or PBMCs. Deeply sampled blood TCRbeta repertoires from subjects exposed to, actively infected with, or recovered from COVID-19 were included in the dataset. A freely available public database, intended as a resource for researchers studying the immune response to SARS-CoV-2, is where the repertoires were released. The samples were drawn from two sources: the first 160 participants of the ongoing ImmuneRACE study, and 1,000 to 1,500 subjects contributed by 6 global collaborators. The sample metadata nearly always contained a de-identified subject ID, COVID-19 status, age in years and sex. Where available, HLA class I and class II types were taken from metadata supplied by the sample provider and were not determined by assay-based typing.

CDR1 and CDR2 are read off the germline V gene as SGHDT and YYEEEE. Trimming takes 4 bases from V and 7 bases from J, and the germline ends sit 14 bases apart. The CDR3 starts with the cysteine, ends with the phenylalanine, and has 13 residues. Only the CDR3 part of the read is kept: 39 bases, read in frame from the first base. Of note for this clone: The antigen this receptor binds is unknown. Base qualities are missing; no much larger clone stands one base away.

The investigation overall reported the following: The quantity of clinical and demographic metadata differed by source and by participant and was supplied without curation.

TCRbeta CDR3 regions were amplified from genomic DNA by means of the immunoSEQ Assay, a bias-controlled multiplex PCR. The paper's processing steps were these. The number of nucleated cells in each sample was estimated from the amplification of reference gene primers within the assay. To quantify the absolute abundance of each unique TCRbeta CDR3 rearrangement, sequence reads were collapsed and filtered. Productive Simpson clonality was computed per sample as the square root of Simpson's diversity index over productive rearrangements. The clones in this table, taken by TCRdb from immuneACCESS, are in-frame only. Not every clone is retained; where verified, under half of the shortfall comes from an unresolved V gene, and the cause of the rest is unknown. The D gene and trimming were derived from the DNA, and the V and J assignments and clone size from that table. The sample records tens of thousands of clones, more than 75% of which are singletons. The ten largest clones represent 4.5% to 5.5% of the sample.

Collaborating institutions collected whole blood in K2EDTA tubes following their own protocols. For TCRbeta analysis, collaborators shipped samples in one of three forms: frozen whole blood, isolated PBMCs, or DNA extracted from either of those sample types. The source is a man aged 35 to 55 with acute or convalescent COVID-19. The V and J segments used are TRBV5-6 and TRBJ1-2; the best D guess is TRBD1, with 5 bases matching. The sample consisted of peripheral blood. The CDR3 here reads CASSQPGGVGYTF. The DNA sequence is as follows: TGTGCCAGCAGCCAACCGGGGGGGGTTGGCTACACCTTC. Reference TRBV5-6 and TRBJ1-2 proteins supply the regions before and after the CDR3; the full variable domain is: DAGVTQSPTHLIKTRGQQVTLRCSPKSGHDTVSWYQQALGQGPQFIFQYYEEEERQRGNFPDRFSGHQFPNYSSELNVNALLLGDSALYLCASSQPGGVGYTFGSGTRLTVV.